The T cell receptor (beta chain) described here comes from a study of T cells in tumors after PD-1 blockade (dated by TCRdb to about 2019). In terms of the full investigation: Patients were excluded if they had prior checkpoint blockade, use of systemic immunosuppressants, or recent radiotherapy or other anti-cancer therapy within 4 weeks. Patients were treated with either pembrolizumab 200 mg every 3 weeks or cemiplimab 350 mg every 2 weeks. A subset of patients also received ongoing daily vismodegib 150 mg during anti-PD-1 treatment. On average, peripheral blood samples had more than 90,000 TCR templates (range about 23,000-260,000) and 36,536 unique clonotypes. Using site-matched tumors from BCC or SCC patients sampled before and after anti-PD-1 therapy, the study carried out paired single-cell RNA and TCR sequencing. To compare clonotypes in blood and tumor, bulk TCR sequencing was done on about 9 peripheral blood samples taken from several patients. Clinical response was assessed using RECIST version 1.1.

The immunoSEQ platform was used for deep TCRbeta sequencing. The paper's data handling went like this. For further analysis, only productive rearrangements were exported out of the immunoSEQ Analyzer. T cell phenotypes were assigned to bulk TCRbeta clonotypes by matching the clonotypes to single-cell RNA+TCR-seq clones with the same TCRbeta sequence. Using bulk TCR sequencing data, clone enrichment in tumor was calculated by dividing a clone's tumor frequency by the same clone's PBMC frequency. GLIPH was used to sort TCRs into specificity groups, which are clusters of distinct TCRs that likely recognize common antigens through shared CDR3 motifs. Held by TCRdb, this immuneACCESS table contains in-frame sequences only and omits some clones. Under half of the omission traces to an unresolved V gene where checked; the cause of the rest is unknown. The V and J calls and clone size are taken from that table; D and trimming were inferred from the DNA. The table for this sample lists around 35,000 clones; approximately 73% of them were counted only once. The ten most abundant clones make up under 50% of the sample.

The intended sense of this specimen's time point label: after anti-PD-1 therapy. Genomic DNA extracted from tumor biopsies or peripheral blood was used for bulk TCRbeta sequencing, with input ranging from roughly 616 ng to 6,500 ng. Histologically proven advanced or metastatic basal or squamous cell carcinoma was present in all patients, all of whom were poor candidates for surgical resection. The basal cell carcinoma cohort was made up of roughly eleven patients, and bulk tumor TCR sequencing was performed for roughly 8 of these patients. In the case of this clone: The antigen it recognizes is unknown. Qualities for individual bases were not recorded, and no much larger clone is one base off.

The investigation overall reported the following: The source of novel T cell clones was not identified and could include lymphoid organs or rare unexpanded clones within the tumor or its periphery. Around 42% of TCR clonotypes from the tumor were detected in blood, and certain novel exhausted tumor clones were present in blood collected before treatment, which suggests recruitment from the periphery.

This sequence originates from a human donor with basal cell carcinoma. Here the sequenced sample was PBMCs, taken after anti-PD-1 treatment.

The CDR3 amino acid sequence is: CATRQGADSPLHF. The bases read TGTGCCACCCGACAGGGGGCGGATTCACCCCTCCACTTT. The chain joins TRBV6-5 to TRBJ1-6, with 10 middle bases fitting TRBD1. CDR1 is given as MNHEY and CDR2 as SVGAGI, both from the germline V gene. Its CDR3 holds 13 amino acids, cysteine through phenylalanine. The only DNA kept is the CDR3, 39 bases in frame from the first base. The V end gives up 10 bases and the J end 8 bases, leaving 5 bases in the junction not matched to a gene.